This T cell receptor (beta chain) was observed in a study of OX40 agonist ivuxolimab in advanced cancers. Whole-study results and caveats: Clonal expansion from baseline to week 6 occurred in both CD4+ and CD8+ T cells. Low clonal expansion, among the lowest seen, marked partial responders at 0.1-3.0 mg/kg.

Comments on this clone: Its antigen is not known.

Trimming shortened V by 5 bases and J by 0 bases, and 9 bases separated the two germline ends. CDR1 is SGHAT, CDR2 FQNNGV, per germline. The CDR3 contains 14 residues. Produced via immunoSEQ multiplex PCR; TCRdb's table is partial and in-frame only. Seen here are about 51,000 clones, 65% to 85% observed once, and the top ten hold approximately 2%. V is TRBV11-2 and J is TRBJ2-3; no clear D. The source material was CD4+ or CD8+ T cells sorted from blood, sampled in a trial of the OX40 agonist ivuxolimab. The receptor was derived from an adult with an advanced solid tumor such as melanoma, head and neck, liver or kidney cancer. The CDR3 loop reads CASSRLTSTDTQYF. CDR3 in DNA: TGTGCCAGCAGCCGCCTTACGAGCACAGATACGCAGTATTTT.